The following is a TCR beta chain sequence with its context. The clone's antigen remains unknown. Nothing much larger sits one base from this clone, and base qualities are not available. The entire isolated RNA was reverse transcribed using the High Capacity cDNA Reverse Transcription Kit, and thus expressed TCRB transcripts were sequenced. Naive, central memory and regulatory T cell samples underwent deep immunoSEQ sequencing, averaging approximately 3.3 million total reads per sample. Sorted cells were lysed in RLT buffer and RNA was extracted with DNase-treated RNeasy Micro or Mini kits, depending on cell number. To prevent cross-contamination, each cell subset was processed individually, whereas patient and healthy donor samples were processed jointly. TCRB sequences were amplified from cDNA with the immunoSEQ multiplex PCR, producing 87-bp fragments spanning the CDR3 region. Sequencing of the amplicons was done on the Illumina HiSeq platform. The paper's processing steps were these. PCR bias was corrected computationally using synthetic template baselines, and reads within Hamming distance 2 were collapsed, with unmergeable singletons discarded. By aligning reads against IMGT, V, D and J genes, CDR3 length, and insertions or deletions at six rearrangement sites were assigned. Within each subset, clonotype counts were normalized to sorted cell number, after which true diversity and Gini coefficients were computed with the tcR R package. The overlap coefficient, calculated on TCRB nucleotide sequences, was used to measure repertoire sharing. Out-of-frame TCRB sequences from naive cells were analyzed to stand in for the pre-selection repertoire. TCRdb re-hosts the immuneACCESS table, in-frame sequences only. Its copies lack some clones; in the studies checked, an unresolved V gene accounts for under half of them, and the cause for the rest is not known. V and J calls plus clone size are reproduced from that table; the DNA served to infer D and trimming. The sample records roughly 260,000 clones, 20% of which are singletons. The ten largest clones take up 0.028% of the sample.

The data derive from a study of beta chain features in type 1 diabetes listed by TCRdb under 2018. Some background on the complete study: Mean age, gender distribution, total cell number and subset yield did not differ between patients and healthy donors. A total of approximately 110,000,000 sorted cells were examined across all samples, and a strong correlation was observed between cell number per subset and RNA yield. Regulatory and stem cell-like memory subsets were obtained from only 8 patients and roughly eight healthy donors, while naive and central memory subsets were obtained from all 30 or so donors. In the study, TCRB repertoires of sorted circulating CD4+ T cell subsets from recently diagnosed type 1 diabetes patients were compared with those of matched healthy donors. What the study reported, not specific to this receptor: PCR may preferentially amplify shorter templates, but because patient and control samples were amplified and corrected together, any resulting skew would affect both groups equally. Because cDNA was sequenced instead of genomic DNA, activated cells with high expression could be over-represented, although the groups did not differ in activation or CD3 levels. In all four CD4+ subsets, TCRB CDR3 length was moderately but significantly shorter in type 1 diabetes patients. Naive, central memory and regulatory TCRB repertoires appeared to be more alike among patients than among healthy donors. HLA sub-analyses involved small numbers of individuals, so any influence of HLA type on TCRB rearrangement remained unresolved. Fewer insertions and more nucleotide deletions at VDJ recombination sites were observed in patients with type 1 diabetes, implying thymic rearrangement abnormalities.

V is pared back by 7 bases and J by 5 bases, with 19 bases lying between the germline termini. The CDR3 spans 14 residues, from the cysteine through the phenylalanine. Only the CDR3 DNA stays, 42 bases, in frame from base 1. CDR1 and CDR2 are drawn from the germline V gene: SGHDT, YYEEEE. Each donor gave one peripheral blood draw, averaging approximately 120 mL, which was collected into heparinised tubes. A BD FACSAria II and a panel including CD45RO, CCR7, CD25, CD127, CD95 and CD27 were used to sort naive, central memory, regulatory and stem cell-like memory CD4+ T cells. Every sorted population had a purity above 95%. PBMCs were separated immediately by Lymphoprep density gradient centrifugation and were stained directly, without being cultured. Samples were stained and sorted in pairs, with one healthy donor and one patient per experiment, so that batch effects were minimized.

The chain employs TRBV5-6 and TRBJ2-7, with TRBD2 perhaps the D gene, on 5 matching bases. The sample consisted of naive CD4+ T cells from blood. The intended sense of this specimen's cell subset or site label: true naive CD4+ T cells. The source of this sequence is a middle-aged woman with type 1 diabetes. CDR3 reads: CASLRRGTNNEQYF. The DNA reads TGTGCCAGCCTCCGTCGGGGAACTAACAACGAGCAGTACTTC.